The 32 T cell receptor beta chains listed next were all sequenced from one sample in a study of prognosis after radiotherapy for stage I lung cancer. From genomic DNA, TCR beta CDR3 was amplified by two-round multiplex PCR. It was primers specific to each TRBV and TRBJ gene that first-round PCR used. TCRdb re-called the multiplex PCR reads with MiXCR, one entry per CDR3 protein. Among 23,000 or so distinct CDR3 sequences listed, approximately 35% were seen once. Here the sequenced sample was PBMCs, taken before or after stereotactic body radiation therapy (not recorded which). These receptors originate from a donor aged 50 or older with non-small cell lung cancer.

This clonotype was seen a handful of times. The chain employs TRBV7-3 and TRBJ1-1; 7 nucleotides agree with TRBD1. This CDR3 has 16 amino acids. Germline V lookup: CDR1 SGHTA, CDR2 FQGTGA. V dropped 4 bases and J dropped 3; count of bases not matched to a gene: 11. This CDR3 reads CASSSRTGVGYTEAFF. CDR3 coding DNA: TGTGCCAGCAGCTCACGAACAGGGGTTGGATACACTGAAGCTTTCTTT.

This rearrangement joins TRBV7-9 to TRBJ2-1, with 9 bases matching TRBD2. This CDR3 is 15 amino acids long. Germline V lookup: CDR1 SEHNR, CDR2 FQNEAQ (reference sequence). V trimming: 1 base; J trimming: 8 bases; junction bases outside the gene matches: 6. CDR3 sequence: CASSLVLAGDDEQFF. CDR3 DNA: TGTGCCAGCAGCTTAGTGTTAGCGGGAGACGATGAGCAGTTCTTC.

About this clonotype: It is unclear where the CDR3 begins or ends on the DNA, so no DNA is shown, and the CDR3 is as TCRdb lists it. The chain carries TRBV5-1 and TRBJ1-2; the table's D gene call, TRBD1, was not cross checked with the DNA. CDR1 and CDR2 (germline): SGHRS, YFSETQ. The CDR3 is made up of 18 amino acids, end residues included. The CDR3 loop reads CASSQGTFSEKLFFGYTF.

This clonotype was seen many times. Written as DNA, the CDR3 is TGTGCCAGCAGCCAACACTACGAGCAGTACTTC. Translated, it gives CASSQHYEQYF. V is TRBV6-1 and J is TRBJ2-7; D gene uncertain. The CDR3 is made up of 11 amino acids. V gave up 6 bases and J gave up 3 bases, with 6 bases separating them. Germline-derived CDR1 and CDR2 are MNHNS and SASEGT.

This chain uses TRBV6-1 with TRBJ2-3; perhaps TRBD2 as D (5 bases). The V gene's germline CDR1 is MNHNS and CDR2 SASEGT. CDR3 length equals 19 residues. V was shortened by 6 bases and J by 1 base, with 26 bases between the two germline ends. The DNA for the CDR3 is TGTGCCAGCAGGGGAGATAAGATTCGAGGCACACGGGGCACAGATACGCAGTATTTT. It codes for CASRGDKIRGTRGTDTQYF.

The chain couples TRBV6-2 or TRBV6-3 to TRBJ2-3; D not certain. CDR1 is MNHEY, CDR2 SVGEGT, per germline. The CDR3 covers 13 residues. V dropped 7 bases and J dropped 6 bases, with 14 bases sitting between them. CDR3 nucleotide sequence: TGTGCCAGCACTCCCCCGGGCGATGATACGCAGTATTTT. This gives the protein CASTPPGDDTQYF.

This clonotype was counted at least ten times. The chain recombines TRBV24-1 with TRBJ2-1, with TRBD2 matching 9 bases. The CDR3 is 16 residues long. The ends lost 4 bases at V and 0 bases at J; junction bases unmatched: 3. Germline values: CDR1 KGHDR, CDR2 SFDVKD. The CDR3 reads CATSDKAGGSYNEQFF. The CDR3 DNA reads TGTGCCACCAGTGACAAAGCGGGAGGCTCCTACAATGAGCAGTTCTTC.

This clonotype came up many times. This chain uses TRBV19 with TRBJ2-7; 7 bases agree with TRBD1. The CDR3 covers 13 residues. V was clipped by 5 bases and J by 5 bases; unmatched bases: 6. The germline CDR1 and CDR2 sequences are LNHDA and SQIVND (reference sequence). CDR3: CASSLNRGDEQYF. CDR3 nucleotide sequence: TGTGCCAGTAGTCTTAACAGGGGTGACGAGCAGTACTTC. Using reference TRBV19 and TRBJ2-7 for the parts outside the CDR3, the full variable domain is DGGITQSPKYLFRKEGQNVTLSCEQNLNHDAMYWYRQDPGQGLRLIYYSQIVNDFQKGDIAEGYSVSREKKESFPLTVTSAQKNPTAFYLCASSLNRGDEQYFGPGTRLTVT.

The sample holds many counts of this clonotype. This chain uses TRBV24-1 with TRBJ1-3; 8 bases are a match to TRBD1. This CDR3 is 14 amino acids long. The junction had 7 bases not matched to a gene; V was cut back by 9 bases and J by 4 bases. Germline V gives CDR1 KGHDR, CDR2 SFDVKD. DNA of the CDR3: TGTGCCACCCTTCACCGGGACAGGGGAAACACCATATATTTT. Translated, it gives CATLHRDRGNTIYF.

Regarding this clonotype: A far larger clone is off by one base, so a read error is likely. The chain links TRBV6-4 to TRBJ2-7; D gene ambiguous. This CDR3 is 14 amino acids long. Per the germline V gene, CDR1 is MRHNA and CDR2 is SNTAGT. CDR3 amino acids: CASSHEYRGYEKYF. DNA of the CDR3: TGTGCCAGCAGTCACGAGTACCGTGGCTACGAGAAGTACTTC.

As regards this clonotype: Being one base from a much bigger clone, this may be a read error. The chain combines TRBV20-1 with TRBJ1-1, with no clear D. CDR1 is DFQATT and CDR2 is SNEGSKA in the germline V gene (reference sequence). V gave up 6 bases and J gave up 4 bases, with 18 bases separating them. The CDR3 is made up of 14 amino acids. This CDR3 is CSATLGVMITEAFF. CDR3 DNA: TGCAGTGCCACCCTCGGGGTTATGATCACTGAAGCTTTCTTT.

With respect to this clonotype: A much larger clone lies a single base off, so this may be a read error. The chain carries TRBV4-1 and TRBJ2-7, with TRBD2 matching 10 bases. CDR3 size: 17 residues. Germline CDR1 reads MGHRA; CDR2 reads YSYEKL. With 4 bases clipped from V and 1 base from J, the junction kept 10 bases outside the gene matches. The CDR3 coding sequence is TGCGCCAGCAGCCGAACCACCGGGACTAGCGTATCCTACGAGCAGTACTTC. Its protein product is CASSRTTGTSVSYEQYF.

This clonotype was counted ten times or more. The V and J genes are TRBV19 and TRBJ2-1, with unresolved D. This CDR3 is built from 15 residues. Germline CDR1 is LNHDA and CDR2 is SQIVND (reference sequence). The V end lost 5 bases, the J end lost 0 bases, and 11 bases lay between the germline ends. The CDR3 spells CASSVGPLSYNEQFF. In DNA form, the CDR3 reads TGTGCCAGTAGTGTCGGGCCCCTCTCCTACAATGAGCAGTTCTTC.

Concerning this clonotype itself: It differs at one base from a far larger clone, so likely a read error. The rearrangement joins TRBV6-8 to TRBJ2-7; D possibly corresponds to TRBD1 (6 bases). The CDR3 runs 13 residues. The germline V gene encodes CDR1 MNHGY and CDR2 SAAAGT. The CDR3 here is CDSSPRDTYEQYF. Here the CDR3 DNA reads TGTGACAGCAGTCCCCGGGACACCTACGAGCAGTACTTC.

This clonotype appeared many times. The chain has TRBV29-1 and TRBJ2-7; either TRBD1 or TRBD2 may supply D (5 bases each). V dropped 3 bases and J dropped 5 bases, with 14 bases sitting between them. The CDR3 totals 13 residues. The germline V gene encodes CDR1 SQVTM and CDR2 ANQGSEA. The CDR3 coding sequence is TGCAGCGTTGATAGGGGACGGAGCCACGAGCAGTACTTC. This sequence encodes CSVDRGRSHEQYF.

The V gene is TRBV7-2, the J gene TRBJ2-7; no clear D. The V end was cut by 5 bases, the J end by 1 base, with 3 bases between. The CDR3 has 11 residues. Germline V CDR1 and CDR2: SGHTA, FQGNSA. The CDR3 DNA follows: TGTGCCAGCAGCAATTCCTACGAGCAGTACTTC. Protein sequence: CASSNSYEQYF.

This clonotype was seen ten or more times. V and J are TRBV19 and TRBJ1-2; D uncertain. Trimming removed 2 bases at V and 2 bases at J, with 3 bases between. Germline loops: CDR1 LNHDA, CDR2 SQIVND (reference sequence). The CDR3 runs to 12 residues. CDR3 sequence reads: CASSIQNYGYTF. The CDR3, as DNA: TGTGCCAGTAGTATACAGAACTATGGCTACACCTTC.

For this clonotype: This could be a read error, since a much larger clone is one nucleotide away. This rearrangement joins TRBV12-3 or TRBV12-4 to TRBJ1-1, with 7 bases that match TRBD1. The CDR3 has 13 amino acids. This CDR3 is CAGSRQGVTEAFF. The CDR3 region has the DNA TGTGCCGGCAGTCGACAGGGTGTCACTGAAGCTTTCTTT.

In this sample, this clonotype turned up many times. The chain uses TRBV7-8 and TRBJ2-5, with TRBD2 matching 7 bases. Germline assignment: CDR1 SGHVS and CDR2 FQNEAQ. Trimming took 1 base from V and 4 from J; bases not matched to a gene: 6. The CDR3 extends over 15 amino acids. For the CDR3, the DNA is TGTGCCAGCAGCTTAGAGGCGGGAGTGATAGAGACCCAGTACTTC. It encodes CASSLEAGVIETQYF.

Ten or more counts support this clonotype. The CDR3 nucleotides read TGTGCCAGCAGTACAGGGGGGGGAGGGGGCGAGCAGTACTTC. Its translation: CASSTGGGGGEQYF. The V gene is TRBV6-1, the J gene TRBJ2-7; maybe TRBD1 (8 bases). There are 14 residues in the CDR3. Trimming left V 5 bases short and J 6 bases short, with 17 bases between. Germline loops: CDR1 MNHNS, CDR2 SASEGT.

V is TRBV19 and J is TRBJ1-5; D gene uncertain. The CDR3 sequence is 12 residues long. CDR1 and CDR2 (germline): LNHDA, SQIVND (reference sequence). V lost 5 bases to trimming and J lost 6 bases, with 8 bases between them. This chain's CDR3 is CASSVSRQPQHF. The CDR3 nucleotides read TGTGCCAGTAGTGTCAGTCGTCAGCCCCAGCATTTT.

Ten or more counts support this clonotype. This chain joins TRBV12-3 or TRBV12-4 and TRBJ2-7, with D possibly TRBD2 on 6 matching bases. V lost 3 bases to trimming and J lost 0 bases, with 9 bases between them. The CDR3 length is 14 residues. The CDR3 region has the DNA TGTGCCAGCAGTTTCCTCGGGAGCTCCTACGAGCAGTACTTC. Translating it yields CASSFLGSSYEQYF.

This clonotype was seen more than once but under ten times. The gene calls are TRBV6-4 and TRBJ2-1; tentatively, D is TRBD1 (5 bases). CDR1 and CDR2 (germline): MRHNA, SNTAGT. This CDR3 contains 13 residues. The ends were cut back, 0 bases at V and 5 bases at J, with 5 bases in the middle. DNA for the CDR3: TGTGCCAGCAGTGACTCGGACAACAATGAGCAGTTCTTC. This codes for CASSDSDNNEQFF.

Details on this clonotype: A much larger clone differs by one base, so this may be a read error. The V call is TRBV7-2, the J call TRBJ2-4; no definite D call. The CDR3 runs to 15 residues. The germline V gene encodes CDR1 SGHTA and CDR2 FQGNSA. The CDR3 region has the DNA TGTGCCAGCAGCTTAGAGGAGATGACCAAAAACATTAAGTACTTC. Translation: CASSLEEMTKNIKYF.

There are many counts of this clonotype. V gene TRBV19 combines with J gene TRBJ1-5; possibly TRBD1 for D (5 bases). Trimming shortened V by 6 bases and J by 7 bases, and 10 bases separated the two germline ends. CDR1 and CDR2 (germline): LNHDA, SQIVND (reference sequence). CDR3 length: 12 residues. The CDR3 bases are TGTGCCAGTAGCGCGGGGGGGCAGCCCCAGCATTTT. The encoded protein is CASSAGGQPQHF.

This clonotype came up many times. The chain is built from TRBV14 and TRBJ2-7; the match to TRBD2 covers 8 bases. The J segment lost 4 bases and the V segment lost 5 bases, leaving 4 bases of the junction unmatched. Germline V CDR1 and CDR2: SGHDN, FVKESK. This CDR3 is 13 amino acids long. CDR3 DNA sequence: TGTGCCAGCAGCTCGGGACTAGATTACGAGCAGTACTTC. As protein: CASSSGLDYEQYF.

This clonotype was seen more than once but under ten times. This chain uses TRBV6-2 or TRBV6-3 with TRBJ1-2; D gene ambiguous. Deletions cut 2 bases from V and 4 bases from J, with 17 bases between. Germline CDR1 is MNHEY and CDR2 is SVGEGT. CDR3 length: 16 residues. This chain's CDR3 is CASSYDPSQVGYGYTF. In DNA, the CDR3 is TGTGCCAGCAGTTACGATCCATCTCAGGTTGGCTATGGCTACACCTTC.

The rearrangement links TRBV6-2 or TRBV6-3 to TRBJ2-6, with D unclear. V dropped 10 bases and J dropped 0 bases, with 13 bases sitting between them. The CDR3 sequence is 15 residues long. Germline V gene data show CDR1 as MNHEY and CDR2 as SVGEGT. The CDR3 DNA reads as TGTGCCATTAGTCGACTGAGCTCTGGGGCCAACGTCCTGACTTTC. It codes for CAISRLSSGANVLTF.

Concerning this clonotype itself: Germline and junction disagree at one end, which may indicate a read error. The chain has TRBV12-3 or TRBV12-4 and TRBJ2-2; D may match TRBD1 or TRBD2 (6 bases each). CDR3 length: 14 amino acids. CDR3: CASVPGVGGGELFF. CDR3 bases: TGTGCCAGCGTCCCCGGGGTCGGGGGCGGGGAGCTTTTTTTT.

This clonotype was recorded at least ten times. The CDR3 loop reads CASSPRAWLYEKLFF. The DNA of the CDR3 is TGTGCCAGCTCACCGAGGGCGTGGCTCTATGAAAAACTGTTTTTT. This chain links TRBV18 with TRBJ1-4; D ambiguous. This CDR3 region has 15 residues. The V end was cut by 3 bases, the J end by 6 bases, with 14 bases between. Germline CDR1 and CDR2: KGHSH and LQKENI.

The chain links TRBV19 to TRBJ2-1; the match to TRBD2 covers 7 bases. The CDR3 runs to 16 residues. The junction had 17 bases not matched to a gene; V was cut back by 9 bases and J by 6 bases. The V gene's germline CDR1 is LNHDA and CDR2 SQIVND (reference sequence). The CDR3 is CASGTIGNAWVNEQFF. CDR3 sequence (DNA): TGTGCCAGCGGGACTATCGGGAACGCTTGGGTCAATGAGCAGTTCTTC.

The CDR3 is CAISPRGASTDTQYF. CDR3 nucleotides: TGTGCCATCAGCCCGCGTGGTGCTAGCACAGATACGCAGTATTTT. This sequence joins TRBV12-3 or TRBV12-4 and TRBJ2-3; D remains unclear. Trimming removed 10 bases at V and 0 bases at J, with 17 bases between. The CDR3 totals 15 residues.